Shown below are 16 T cell receptor beta chains from a single sample sequenced in a study of Ad26.COV2.S vaccination and SARS-CoV-2 variants (TCRdb year 2021). Taken with the paper, the label for time point translates to: individuals recovered from natural SARS-CoV-2 infection. Libraries came from the immunoSEQ multiplex PCR assay. TCRdb retrieved this table from immuneACCESS and kept in-frame rearrangements only. Not all clones are present; in checked studies, unresolved V genes account for under half, and no reason is known for the remainder. This sample has some 180,000 clones in its table, and around 88% of those were observed once. The ten largest clones add up to 5% to 6.5% of the sample. Specimen: peripheral blood, collected after recovery from COVID-19. The receptors were sampled from a human donor who had recovered from COVID-19.

The chain recombines TRBV20-1 with TRBJ1-4; no clear D. CDR3 length: 11 residues. Looked up from germline, CDR1 is DFQATT and CDR2 is SNEGSKA (reference sequence). V was trimmed by 6 bases and J by 2 bases, leaving 4 bases between them. For the CDR3, the DNA is TGCAGTGCCATGACTAATGAAAAACTGTTTTTT. This encodes CSAMTNEKLFF.

In this sample, this clone turned up a few times. The chain recombines TRBV6-5 with TRBJ1-6; D call uncertain. The CDR3 runs to 13 residues. The germline V gene has CDR1 MNHEY and CDR2 SVGAGI. Trimming cost V 6 bases and J 6 bases, with 9 bases left between them. CDR3 sequence: CASRMEGNSPLHF. The CDR3 DNA reads as TGTGCCAGCAGAATGGAGGGTAATTCACCCCTCCACTTT.

This rearrangement joins TRBV2 to TRBJ1-4; 9 nucleotides align to TRBD1. Germline V gene sequence: CDR1 SNHLY, CDR2 FYNNEI. J lost 7 bases, V lost 6 bases, and 6 bases had no gene match. CDR3 length: 14 residues. CDR3 sequence: CASRDRGVAEKLFF. The CDR3 DNA sequence: TGTGCCAGCAGGGACAGGGGAGTGGCTGAAAAACTGTTTTTT.

The genes are TRBV3-1 (or the pseudogene TRBV3-2) and TRBJ2-3; 9 bases map to TRBD2. Germline V CDR1 and CDR2: LGHDT, YNNKEL (reference sequence). V shed 5 bases, J shed 0 bases, and the junction held 3 bases outside the gene matches. The CDR3 has 15 residues. The CDR3 is CASSLAGESTDTQYF. The CDR3 coding sequence is TGTGCCAGCAGCTTAGCGGGGGAGAGCACAGATACGCAGTATTTT.

V gene TRBV19 combines with J gene TRBJ2-1; 9 bases fit TRBD2. Germline V CDR1 and CDR2: LNHDA, SQIVND (reference sequence). J was trimmed by 2 bases and V by 4 bases; bases with no gene match: 6. The CDR3 totals 16 residues. The CDR3 DNA sequence: TGTGCCAGTAGTACTACTAGCGGGTGGGCCTACAATGAGCAGTTCTTC. It codes for CASSTTSGWAYNEQFF.

The chain is built from TRBV30 and TRBJ2-1; D is perhaps TRBD2 (7 bases). The germline gives CDR1 GTSNPN, CDR2 SVGIG (reference sequence). The CDR3 spans 16 residues. V gave up 0 bases and J gave up 5 bases, with 17 bases separating them. The CDR3 sequence is CAWSVWGGRLNNEQFF. CDR3 nucleotide sequence: TGTGCCTGGAGTGTATGGGGGGGCCGTCTAAACAATGAGCAGTTCTTC.

The chain recombines TRBV10-3 with TRBJ2-2, with D unclear. Trimming removed 7 bases at V and 0 bases at J, with 9 bases between. CDR3 length: 14 amino acids. Germline CDR1 and CDR2: ENHRY and SYGVKD. The CDR3 DNA reads TGTGCCATCACCCCCAGCCCGAACACCGGGGAGCTGTTTTTT. Translation gives CAITPSPNTGELFF.

The chain uses TRBV5-4 and TRBJ2-7; D perhaps matches TRBD1 (5 bases). The CDR3 extends over 11 amino acids. Between the trimmed V and J ends, which lost 4 bases and 3 bases, there was a span of 5 bases. Looked up from germline, CDR1 is SGHNT and CDR2 is YYREEE (reference sequence). As DNA, the CDR3 is TGTGCCAGCAGCCAGGGCTACGAGCAGTACTTC. Its translation is CASSQGYEQYF.

This clone appeared once. The rearrangement joins TRBV7-9 to TRBJ2-7; 10 bases are shared with TRBD1. Germline CDR1 SEHNR, CDR2 FQNEAQ (reference sequence). CDR3 length: 14 residues. V was pared by 3 bases and J by 5 bases, with 4 bases of the junction left unmatched. CDR3 DNA: TGTGCCAGCAGCTTTTCGGGACAGGGGAACGAGCAGTACTTC. Encoded protein: CASSFSGQGNEQYF.

This clone showed up just a few times. The V gene is TRBV4-2, the J gene TRBJ2-7; no reliable D call. V lost 0 bases, J lost 3 bases, and 15 bases lay in between. CDR3 length: 16 residues. Germline CDR1 and CDR2: LGHNA and YNFKEQ. CDR3 residues: CASSQDVQAEDYEQYF. Written as DNA, the CDR3 is TGTGCCAGCAGCCAAGATGTGCAGGCAGAAGACTACGAGCAGTACTTC.

The rearrangement links TRBV9 to TRBJ2-1; TRBD2 agrees at 9 bases. CDR1 and CDR2 from the germline V gene are SGDLS and YYNGEE. V lost 2 bases, J lost 4 bases, and 4 bases stayed unmatched. There are 15 residues in the CDR3. CDR3 DNA sequence: TGTGCCAGCAGCGTGGGCGGGAGGGATTACAATGAGCAGTTCTTC. The encoded protein is CASSVGGRDYNEQFF.

This sequence joins TRBV5-1 and TRBJ1-4; 9 bases are a match to TRBD1. The CDR3 has 15 residues. Germline V gene lookup returns CDR1 SGHRS and CDR2 YFSETQ. J was trimmed by 5 bases and V by 4 bases; bases with no gene match: 6. The CDR3 bases are TGCGCCAGCAGCCAGGTGGGACAGGGAAATGAAAAACTGTTTTTT. This encodes CASSQVGQGNEKLFF.

The CDR3 coding sequence is TGTGCCTGGAGTAGGGGACAGGGAAATTCACCCCTCCACTTT. Its protein is CAWSRGQGNSPLHF. This rearrangement joins TRBV30 to TRBJ1-6; TRBD1 agrees at 9 bases. From germline, CDR1 is GTSNPN and CDR2 SVGIG (reference sequence). After removal of 2 bases from V and 7 bases from J, the junction contained 3 bases not matched to a gene. The CDR3 has 14 amino acids.

This chain uses TRBV6-6 with TRBJ1-2; TRBD1 is a possible D gene (6 bases). The length of the CDR3 is 13 residues. V gave up 6 bases and J gave up 7 bases, with 15 bases separating them. From germline, CDR1 is MNHNY and CDR2 SVGAGI (reference sequence). The CDR3 reads CASSPTGPFGYTF. DNA of the CDR3: TGTGCCAGCAGCCCGACAGGCCCTTTTGGCTACACCTTC.

J is TRBJ2-3 and V is TRBV4-1; tentative D call: TRBD2 (5 bases). The germline gives CDR1 MGHRA, CDR2 YSYEKL. The CDR3 sequence is 15 residues long. V was shortened by 0 bases and J by 6 bases, with 13 bases between the two germline ends. The CDR3 here is CASSQDPRRVDTQYF. CDR3 coding DNA: TGCGCCAGCAGCCAAGATCCCAGGCGGGTGGATACGCAGTATTTT.

This clone was found a few times. This rearrangement joins TRBV15 to TRBJ1-1; no clear D gene. This CDR3 comprises 15 residues. Deletions cut 4 bases from V and 0 bases from J, with 12 bases between. Per germline, CDR1 LNHNV and CDR2 YYDKDF (reference sequence). CDR3 in DNA: TGTGCCACCAGCACGCAGCGGTTCATGAACACTGAAGCTTTCTTT. Protein: CATSTQRFMNTEAFF. Variable domain in full (rest from reference TRBV15 and TRBJ1-1): DAMVIQNPRYQVTQFGKPVTLSCSQTLNHNVMYWYQQKSSQAPKLLFHYYDKDFNNEADTPDNFQSRRPNTSFCFLDIRSPGLGDTAMYLCATSTQRFMNTEAFFGQGTRLTVV.